The 13 T cell receptor beta chains reported below all come from one sample, sequenced in a study of vaccination effects on CD4 cells after COVID-19. The antigens of these receptors remain unknown. Here immunoSEQ multiplex PCR was the method, and the copy in TCRdb shows in-frame clones only, minus some. Among about 43,000 clones listed, around 80% were seen once. Before any sequencing was done, the ViraFEST assay used viral peptide pools to expand antigen-specific CD4+ T cells. Researchers isolated CD4+ T cells once roughly ten days of culture had elapsed. According to the study, vaccine recipients showed no prior SARS-CoV-2 infection and negative nucleocapsid antibodies. The sequenced sample was CD4+ T cells from PBMCs cultured with SARS-CoV-2 spike peptides, obtained before COVID-19 vaccination. These receptors were taken from a human donor who received a COVID-19 vaccine.

The rearrangement links TRBV18 to TRBJ1-5; the D gene is possibly TRBD1 (5 bases). The V and J ends lost 2 bases and 4 bases respectively, with 12 bases between them. CDR1 is KGHSH and CDR2 is LQKENI in the germline V gene. This CDR3 has 15 residues. The CDR3 DNA sequence: TGTGCCAGCTCACCAGAAGCAGGGAAAAATCAGCCCCAGCATTTT. The encoded protein is CASSPEAGKNQPQHF.

This clone has more than one count but fewer than ten. CDR3 DNA: TGTGCCAGCAGCCAAGGCAGGGTGTATGGCTACACCTTC. Translation: CASSQGRVYGYTF. The chain has TRBV14 and TRBJ1-2, with D tentatively TRBD1 (5 bases). The CDR3 loop spans 13 amino acids. The germline V gene has CDR1 SGHDN and CDR2 FVKESK. The ends were cut back, 1 base at V and 5 bases at J, with 8 bases in the middle.

About this clone: Sequence at one end of the junction differs from germline and may be a read error. The chain is built from TRBV7-3 and TRBJ2-1, with 8 bases lining up with TRBD2. Germline V gene data show CDR1 as SGHTA and CDR2 as FQGTGA. The CDR3 length is 16 residues. CDR3 coding DNA: TGTGCCAGCAGCTCGACCGGGGCGGGGGGAAACAATGGGCAGTTCTTC. Translation: CASSSTGAGGNNGQFF.

This chain connects TRBV5-6 to TRBJ1-5; 8 nucleotides match TRBD1. The CDR3 is 16 amino acids. Germline V gene lookup returns CDR1 SGHDT and CDR2 YYEEEE. The V gene end was trimmed by 1 base and the J gene end by 4 bases; junction bases not matched to a gene: 7. This CDR3 is CASSLTYGQGNQPQHF. The CDR3, as DNA: TGTGCCAGCAGCTTGACATACGGACAGGGAAATCAGCCCCAGCATTTT. Full variable domain (rest looked up from reference TRBV5-6 and TRBJ1-5): DAGVTQSPTHLIKTRGQQVTLRCSPKSGHDTVSWYQQALGQGPQFIFQYYEEEERQRGNFPDRFSGHQFPNYSSELNVNALLLGDSALYLCASSLTYGQGNQPQHFGDGTRLSIL.

The rearrangement joins TRBV4-1 to TRBJ2-3; D remains unclear. The V and J ends lost 3 bases and 6 bases respectively, with 22 bases between them. This CDR3 contains 17 residues. Germline V gene data show CDR1 as MGHRA and CDR2 as YSYEKL. CDR3 nucleotides: TGCGCCAGCAGCCAGGGAAGTCTATTCAGGTTCTTGGATACGCAGTATTTT. Translation gives CASSQGSLFRFLDTQYF.

The chain carries TRBV4-2 and TRBJ2-5, with TRBD2 matching over 7 bases. Germline lookup yields CDR1 LGHNA and CDR2 YNFKEQ. This CDR3 is 15 amino acids long. V dropped 1 base and J dropped 5; count of bases not matched to a gene: 7. The CDR3 sequence is CASSQARGVTETQYF. Written as DNA, the CDR3 is TGTGCCAGCAGCCAAGCACGGGGGGTAACGGAGACCCAGTACTTC.

The chain has TRBV5-1 and TRBJ2-3, with D perhaps matching TRBD1 (6 bases). V lost 4 bases, J lost 1 base, and 19 bases lay in between. This CDR3 spans 17 amino acids. Germline CDR1 is SGHRS and CDR2 is YFSETQ. The CDR3: CASSPGRKGHRTDTQYF. For the CDR3, the DNA is TGCGCCAGCAGCCCTGGCAGAAAGGGACACCGCACAGATACGCAGTATTTT.

The chain joins TRBV7-2 to TRBJ2-3, with 14 bases lining up with TRBD2. Germline assignment: CDR1 SGHTA and CDR2 FQGNSA. The CDR3 is made up of 16 amino acids. V shed 2 bases, J shed 7 bases, and the junction held 5 bases outside the gene matches. The CDR3 bases are TGTGCCAGCAGCTTAAGGACTAGCGGGGGGTTAAATACGCAGTATTTT. Protein product: CASSLRTSGGLNTQYF.

This rearrangement joins TRBV5-3 to TRBJ1-6; possibly TRBD1 for D (5 bases). Being an ORF, TRBV5-3 has a function that is uncertain. The V gene lost 5 bases and the J gene lost 3 bases, with 12 bases spanning the gap. This CDR3 contains 15 residues. CDR3 DNA: TGTGCCAGAAGTCCACCGGGGCTCTATAATTCACCCCTCCACTTT. It translates to CARSPPGLYNSPLHF.

This clone showed up just a few times. The chain is built from TRBV3-1 (or the pseudogene TRBV3-2) and TRBJ1-1; tentative D call: TRBD1 (5 bases). The CDR3 runs to 14 residues. Trimming removed 3 bases from V and 3 bases from J, with 11 bases in between. Germline values: CDR1 LGHDT, CDR2 YNNKEL (reference sequence). This CDR3 reads CASSQAGSDTEAFF. In DNA, the CDR3 is TGTGCCAGCAGCCAGGCAGGGTCGGACACTGAAGCTTTCTTT.

This clone has a handful of counts. The chain carries TRBV7-2 and TRBJ1-5; 9 nucleotides match TRBD1. This CDR3 region has 13 residues. Unmatched junction bases numbered 6, after V lost 10 bases and J lost 5 bases. CDR1 and CDR2 from the germline V gene are SGHTA and FQGNSA. CDR3 protein: CATCRDRDQPQHF. CDR3 bases: TGTGCCACCTGCCGGGACAGGGATCAGCCCCAGCATTTT.

V and J are TRBV9 and TRBJ1-2, with a possible D match to TRBD1 (5 bases). V shed 3 bases and J shed 2 bases, with 20 bases lying between them. Germline-derived CDR1 and CDR2 are SGDLS and YYNGEE. The CDR3 totals 17 residues. CDR3 DNA sequence: TGTGCCAGCAGCGAGGGAGGTCCGGGACGGACAAACTATGGCTACACCTTC. As protein: CASSEGGPGRTNYGYTF.

CDR3 region: CASSDGVGFYGYTF. CDR3 nucleotides: TGTGCCAGCAGTGATGGGGTCGGATTCTATGGCTACACCTTC. The rearrangement uses TRBV2 and TRBJ1-2; D uncertain. This CDR3 spans 14 amino acids. V was cut by 3 bases and J by 4 bases, with 12 bases left in between. Germline V lookup: CDR1 SNHLY, CDR2 FYNNEI.